These 20 T cell receptor beta chains were sequenced from one sample in a study of graft-versus-host responses after intestinal transplantation. Sequencing used immunoSEQ multiplex PCR; TCRdb keeps in-frame clones, though not all of them. The sample consists of some 90,000 clones, approximately 90% of them appearing once. Their antigens are not known. Source: unstimulated CD8+ T cells sorted from spleen or lymph node cells, taken before intestinal transplant. The receptors were sampled from a human donor who received an intestinal transplant.

V gene TRBV5-4 combines with J gene TRBJ2-7, with TRBD1 as a possible D gene (6 bases). The germline V gene encodes CDR1 SGHNT and CDR2 YYREEE (reference sequence). The CDR3 has 15 amino acids. Trimming removed 4 bases at V and 8 bases at J, with 22 bases between. The CDR3 region has the DNA TGTGCCAGCAGCCCCCAGGACAGACCACCCTTAAAGCAGTACTTC. It specifies CASSPQDRPPLKQYF.

This clone was found once. The rearrangement joins TRBV6-5 to TRBJ1-1; no clear D. CDR3 length: 14 amino acids. Per the germline V gene, CDR1 is MNHEY and CDR2 is SVGAGI. V was pared by 5 bases and J by 1 base, with 11 bases between. CDR3 DNA sequence: TGTGCCAGCAGTCCCAGACGGTCGAACACTGAAGCTTTCTTT. It is translated as CASSPRRSNTEAFF.

V usage is TRBV28 and J usage is TRBJ2-3; D perhaps matches TRBD2 (5 bases). The V and J ends lost 5 bases and 2 bases respectively, with 14 bases between them. Germline loops: CDR1 MDHEN, CDR2 SYDVKM. The CDR3 consists of 15 residues. CDR3 DNA: TGTGCCAGCAGTCCGATCGGCGGGCCCACAGATACGCAGTATTTT. Translating gives CASSPIGGPTDTQYF.

This chain connects TRBV6-1 to TRBJ2-3; D is ambiguous. Germline lookup yields CDR1 MNHNS and CDR2 SASEGT. V shed 2 bases and J shed 0 bases, with 15 bases lying between them. The CDR3 contains 17 residues. The CDR3 loop is CASSEFITEGSTDTQYF. The CDR3 DNA is TGTGCCAGCAGTGAATTTATTACGGAAGGTAGCACAGATACGCAGTATTTT.

This chain links TRBV6-5 with TRBJ1-4, with D unclear. The CDR3 runs 13 residues. Trimming pared 2 bases from V and 8 bases from J, leaving 9 bases between. The germline V gene encodes CDR1 MNHEY and CDR2 SVGAGI. CDR3 nucleotide sequence: TGTGCCAGCAGTTACAGGCCGCCGGAAAAACTGTTTTTT. Translation: CASSYRPPEKLFF.

The V and J genes are TRBV19 and TRBJ2-5; possibly TRBD2 for D (7 bases). Trimming took 6 bases from V and 4 from J, leaving 21 bases between them. CDR3 length: 16 amino acids. Germline CDR1 reads LNHDA; CDR2 reads SQIVND (reference sequence). DNA for the CDR3: TGTGCCAGTAGGCCTGAACCCTTGGGGGGGGCAGAGACCCAGTACTTC. Its protein is CASRPEPLGGAETQYF.

The chain combines TRBV7-6 with TRBJ2-1; D is unclear. The V gene lost 2 bases and the J gene lost 6 bases, with 11 bases spanning the gap. Germline V gives CDR1 SGHVS, CDR2 FNYEAQ. The CDR3 extends over 14 amino acids. Written as DNA, the CDR3 is TGTGCCAGCAGCTTAATTGCCGGATTCAATGAGCAGTTCTTC. Protein: CASSLIAGFNEQFF.

The chain links TRBV30 to TRBJ2-2, with 7 bases that match TRBD2. V dropped 3 bases and J dropped 4; count of bases not matched to a gene: 2. Germline V CDR1 and CDR2: GTSNPN, SVGIG (reference sequence). The CDR3 has 13 residues. As DNA, the CDR3 is TGTGCCTGGAGCTCGGGGGGCACCGGGGAGCTGTTTTTT. The encoded protein is CAWSSGGTGELFF. Full variable domain (outside the CDR3, taken from reference TRBV30 and TRBJ2-2): SQTIHQWPATLVQPVGSPLSLECTVEGTSNPNLYWYRQAAGRGLQLLFYSVGIGQISSEVPQNLSASRPQDRQFILSSKKLLLSDSGFYLCAWSSGGTGELFFGEGSRLTVL.

The chain employs TRBV13 and TRBJ1-2; D gene unclear. Trimming removed 5 bases at V and 0 bases at J, with 10 bases between. The CDR3 sequence is 14 residues long. Germline V lookup: CDR1 PRHDT, CDR2 FYEKMQ (reference sequence). The chain's CDR3 is CASSNGRANYGYTF. DNA for the CDR3: TGTGCCAGCAGCAACGGTCGGGCTAACTATGGCTACACCTTC.

The chain links TRBV27 to TRBJ2-5, with no clear D. CDR3 length: 13 amino acids. CDR1 and CDR2 from the germline V gene are MNHEY and SMNVEV (reference sequence). V gave up 1 base and J gave up 5 bases, with 8 bases separating them. The CDR3 sequence: CASSLLPGETQYF. The CDR3 nucleotides are TGTGCCAGCAGTTTATTACCGGGTGAGACCCAGTACTTC.

The chain couples TRBV7-9 to TRBJ2-7, with D possibly being TRBD2 (6 bases). Per the germline V gene, CDR1 is SEHNR and CDR2 is FQNEAQ (reference sequence). V lost 4 bases and J lost 5, with 9 bases in between. The CDR3 sequence is 12 residues long. CDR3 loop: CASSSWGDEQYF. Written as DNA, the CDR3 is TGTGCCAGCAGCTCCTGGGGGGACGAGCAGTACTTC. Full variable domain (remainder filled in from reference TRBV7-9 and TRBJ2-7): DTGVSQNPRHKITKRGQNVTFRCDPISEHNRLYWYRQTLGQGPEFLTYFQNEAQLEKSRLLSDRFSAERPKGSFSTLEIQRTEQGDSAMYLCASSSWGDEQYFGPGTRLTVT.

This chain uses TRBV4-1 with TRBJ2-5, with TRBD2 identical over 9 bases. The J segment lost 4 bases and the V segment lost 6 bases, leaving 9 bases of the junction unmatched. The CDR3 runs 15 residues. Germline values: CDR1 MGHRA, CDR2 YSYEKL. The CDR3 DNA reads TGCGCCAGCAGAGATAGCGGGAGCCTCCGAGAGACCCAGTACTTC. Amino acid sequence: CASRDSGSLRETQYF.

On this clone itself: Different DNA sequences within this sample yield the same CDR3. This chain joins TRBV11-2 and TRBJ2-3; D is unclear. This CDR3 has 13 residues. Germline assignment: CDR1 SGHAT and CDR2 FQNNGV. V lost 3 bases and J lost 2, with 6 bases in between. CDR3 nucleotide sequence: TGTGCCAGCAGCTTGGGTCCCACAGATACGCAGTATTTT. Residues: CASSLGPTDTQYF.

J is TRBJ2-5 and V is TRBV9; either TRBD1 or TRBD2 may fit D (5 bases each). The germline V and J ends were trimmed by 4 bases and 2 bases, with 18 bases remaining between them. The CDR3 sequence is 16 residues long. CDR1 is SGDLS, CDR2 YYNGEE, per germline. The chain's CDR3 is CASSPEGGALQETQYF. DNA for the CDR3: TGTGCCAGCAGCCCCGAGGGTGGGGCCCTACAAGAGACCCAGTACTTC.

The DNA for the CDR3 is TGCGCCAGCAGCCCAACAGGGGGCTCCTATGGCTACACCTTC. The encoded protein is CASSPTGGSYGYTF. The chain links TRBV5-1 to TRBJ1-2; TRBD1 matches 9 bases. The junction had 5 bases not matched to a gene; V was cut back by 4 bases and J by 4 bases. CDR1 SGHRS and CDR2 YFSETQ come from the germline V gene. The CDR3 consists of 14 residues.

This sequence joins TRBV27 and TRBJ2-7; 8 nucleotides match TRBD1. J gave up 2 bases and V 2 bases, and 5 bases lay outside the gene matches. In germline, CDR1 is MNHEY, CDR2 SMNVEV (reference sequence). The CDR3 is 15 residues long. CDR3 in DNA: TGTGCCAGCAGTTTAGGACAGGGAGTTCCCTACGAGCAGTACTTC. Translating gives CASSLGQGVPYEQYF.

V usage is TRBV6-5 and J usage is TRBJ2-1; 16 bases fit TRBD2. Unmatched junction bases numbered 2, after V lost 6 bases and J lost 6 bases. The CDR3 runs to 15 residues. CDR1 and CDR2 (germline): MNHEY, SVGAGI. CDR3 sequence: CASRGLAGGPNEQFF. The CDR3 DNA reads as TGTGCCAGCAGGGGACTAGCGGGAGGGCCCAATGAGCAGTTCTTC.

The chain combines TRBV25-1 with TRBJ1-2; 7 nucleotides align to TRBD1. Germline CDR1 is MGHDK and CDR2 is SYGVNS. J lost 7 bases, V lost 5 bases, and 4 bases had no gene match. CDR3 length: 12 amino acids. The CDR3 DNA reads TGTGCCAGCAGTATAGGACAGGTTGGCTACACCTTC. As protein: CASSIGQVGYTF.

The gene calls are TRBV7-3 and TRBJ2-1, with a weak D call TRBD1 (6 bases). V dropped 1 base and J dropped 7 bases, with 14 bases sitting between them. Germline CDR1 reads SGHTA; CDR2 reads FQGTGA. The CDR3 is made up of 15 amino acids. The CDR3 spells CASSLNPLGANEQFF. Here the CDR3 DNA reads TGTGCCAGCAGCTTAAACCCGTTGGGGGCAAATGAGCAGTTCTTC. Together with reference TRBV7-3 and TRBJ2-1, the CDR3 gives the full variable domain: GAGVSQTPSNKVTEKGKYVELRCDPISGHTALYWYRQSLGQGPEFLIYFQGTGAADDSGLPNDRFFAVRPEGSVSTLKIQRTERGDSAVYLCASSLNPLGANEQFFGPGTRLTVL.

This chain uses TRBV5-1 with TRBJ1-5; 12 positions match TRBD1. Germline loops: CDR1 SGHRS, CDR2 YFSETQ. V shed 4 bases and J 5 bases; nucleotides not matched to a gene: 4. This CDR3 is built from 15 residues. The CDR3 DNA follows: TGCGCCAGCAGCGACGGGACAGGGGGCGATCAGCCCCAGCATTTT. Protein: CASSDGTGGDQPQHF.